The 18 T cell receptor beta chains listed next were all sequenced from one sample in a study of blood T cell repertoires in COVID-19. This table comes from immunoSEQ multiplex PCR, and its TCRdb copy is limited to in-frame clones, with some not included. The data hold over 200,000 clones, with approximately 92% observed a single time. The sequencing sample was made of peripheral blood. The receptors were gathered from a person under 30 with COVID-19, enrolled during active disease.

This clone is a singleton in its sample. Other DNA sequences in the same sample also yield this CDR3. The chain links TRBV6-5 to TRBJ1-1; D remains ambiguous. Trimming removed 2 bases at V and 2 bases at J, with 3 bases between. The germline gives CDR1 MNHEY, CDR2 SVGAGI. This CDR3 region has 12 residues. CDR3 residues: CASSYRNTEAFF. CDR3 DNA sequence: TGTGCCAGCAGTTACCGTAACACTGAAGCTTTCTTT.

V gene TRBV4-2 combines with J gene TRBJ2-7; TRBD2 matches at 9 bases. This CDR3 has 16 amino acids. Trimming cost V 5 bases and J 6 bases; bases outside gene matches: 14. The germline CDR1 and CDR2 sequences are LGHNA and YNFKEQ. CDR3 DNA sequence: TGTGCCAGCAGCGCGACTCTAGCGGGACCCGCCTTCGAGCAGTACTTC. Amino acid sequence: CASSATLAGPAFEQYF.

The chain has TRBV19 and TRBJ2-2; 11 bases match TRBD2. CDR1 LNHDA and CDR2 SQIVND come from the germline V gene (reference sequence). The CDR3 length is 19 residues. V shed 5 bases and J 4 bases; nucleotides not matched to a gene: 15. The CDR3 nucleotides read TGTGCCAGTAGTCTATCTAGCGGGAGGCCCGAGACTAGCACCGGGGAGCTGTTTTTT. Its translation: CASSLSSGRPETSTGELFF.

The chain joins TRBV19 to TRBJ2-1; 12 bases fit TRBD2. The CDR3 has 13 amino acids. V shed 5 bases, J shed 11 bases, and the junction held 4 bases outside the gene matches. Germline CDR1 and CDR2: LNHDA and SQIVND (reference sequence). The CDR3 sequence: CASSETSGSKQFF. The CDR3 coding sequence is TGTGCCAGTAGTGAGACTAGCGGGAGTAAGCAGTTCTTC.

This chain uses TRBV5-1 with TRBJ2-5, with 8 bases identical to TRBD1. The V gene's germline CDR1 is SGHRS and CDR2 YFSETQ. Losses at the gene ends were 4 bases for V and 1 base for J; bases not matched to a gene: 3. This CDR3 is 14 amino acids long. Here the CDR3 DNA reads TGCGCCAGCAGCAGAGGGACAGGCCAAGAGACCCAGTACTTC. It is translated as CASSRGTGQETQYF.

This chain links TRBV5-5 with TRBJ2-3; D ambiguous. This CDR3 spans 15 amino acids. The V gene lost 3 bases and the J gene lost 0 bases, with 11 bases spanning the gap. Germline V CDR1 and CDR2: SGHKS, YYEKEE (reference sequence). The CDR3 region is CASSSVGTSTDTQYF. Written as DNA, the CDR3 is TGTGCCAGCAGCTCGGTGGGCACAAGCACAGATACGCAGTATTTT. Full variable domain (outside the CDR3, taken from reference TRBV5-5 and TRBJ2-3): DAGVTQSPTHLIKTRGQQVTLRCSPISGHKSVSWYQQVLGQGPQFIFQYYEKEERGRGNFPDRFSARQFPNYSSELNVNALLLGDSALYLCASSSVGTSTDTQYFGPGTRLTVL.

A word on this clone: A junction end diverges from the germline sequence, so it may reflect a read error. The chain has TRBV11-2 and TRBJ2-4, with 9 positions matching TRBD1. Germline V gives CDR1 SGHAT, CDR2 FQNNGV. The CDR3 length is 11 residues. The CDR3 nucleotides are TGTGCCAGCAGCCTAGACAGGGGGGTCTACTTC. It is translated as CASSLDRGVYF.

V is TRBV19 and J is TRBJ1-6; D call uncertain. Looked up from germline, CDR1 is LNHDA and CDR2 is SQIVND (reference sequence). Trimming pared 2 bases from V and 6 bases from J, leaving 14 bases between. The CDR3 has 16 amino acids. CDR3 coding DNA: TGTGCCAGTAGTATAATCCCGGGTTTTCGTAATTCACCCCTCCACTTT. Translation gives CASSIIPGFRNSPLHF.

This CDR3 is CASSITRGPSYEQYF. The CDR3 DNA reads TGTGCCAGCAGTATCACCAGGGGCCCATCCTACGAGCAGTACTTC. The chain is built from TRBV25-1 and TRBJ2-7, with D tentatively TRBD1 (6 bases). CDR3 length: 15 residues. Germline CDR1 reads MGHDK; CDR2 reads SYGVNS. The ends were cut back, 5 bases at V and 1 base at J, with 15 bases in the middle.

Only one count was recorded for this clone. The V call is TRBV5-1, the J call TRBJ2-5; unclear D gene. The V gene's germline CDR1 is SGHRS and CDR2 YFSETQ. Trimming stripped 4 bases from V and 2 bases from J, with 12 bases between. This CDR3 is built from 14 residues. DNA for the CDR3: TGCGCCAGCAGCCTGCGGTCCGGTCAAGAGACCCAGTACTTC. Its translation is CASSLRSGQETQYF.

The chain joins TRBV19 to TRBJ2-1, with D perhaps TRBD2 (6 bases). Germline V gives CDR1 LNHDA, CDR2 SQIVND (reference sequence). V gave up 3 bases and J gave up 5 bases, with 11 bases separating them. The CDR3 is made up of 14 amino acids. The chain's CDR3 is CASSMSGVNNEQFF. The DNA for the CDR3 is TGTGCCAGTAGTATGTCGGGAGTAAACAATGAGCAGTTCTTC.

The chain links TRBV2 to TRBJ2-5, with a possible D match to TRBD2 (6 bases). The V and J ends lost 6 bases and 3 bases respectively, with 11 bases between them. This CDR3 spans 13 amino acids. CDR1 is SNHLY, CDR2 FYNNEI, per germline. The CDR3 loop reads CASRFSGKETQYF. CDR3 nucleotide sequence: TGTGCCAGCAGATTTAGCGGCAAAGAGACCCAGTACTTC.

The chain has TRBV7-2 and TRBJ2-7; TRBD2 aligns across 7 bases. Germline assignment: CDR1 SGHTA and CDR2 FQGNSA. The CDR3 has 15 amino acids. J gave up 1 base and V 1 base, and 4 bases lay outside the gene matches. The DNA of the CDR3 is TGTGCCAGCAGCTTAGTACCTAGCGGTTCCTACGAGCAGTACTTC. Translating gives CASSLVPSGSYEQYF.

The V call is TRBV4-1, the J call TRBJ1-3, with TRBD1 matching over 8 bases. The V segment lost 3 bases and the J segment 2 bases; nucleotides outside the gene matches: 6. This CDR3 is built from 16 residues. Germline V lookup: CDR1 MGHRA, CDR2 YSYEKL. CDR3 DNA: TGCGCCAGCAGCCAGCCGGACAGGGACCCTGGAAACACCATATATTTT. This translates into CASSQPDRDPGNTIYF.

The V gene is TRBV27, the J gene TRBJ2-7; 7 bases are a match to TRBD1. This CDR3 is built from 13 residues. The ends lost 8 bases at V and 3 bases at J; junction bases unmatched: 7. CDR1 and CDR2 from the germline V gene are MNHEY and SMNVEV (reference sequence). CDR3 loop: CASGQDRHYEQYF. CDR3 nucleotides: TGTGCCAGCGGACAGGACCGACACTACGAGCAGTACTTC.

A few counts support this clone. The chain is built from TRBV11-2 and TRBJ2-7; TRBD2 matches at 12 bases. Germline CDR1 SGHAT, CDR2 FQNNGV. The V segment lost 5 bases and the J segment 3 bases; nucleotides outside the gene matches: 5. This CDR3 contains 15 residues. CDR3 region: CASSLRTSGIYEQYF. For the CDR3, the DNA is TGTGCCAGCAGCCTTCGGACTAGCGGGATCTACGAGCAGTACTTC.

The chain uses TRBV7-9 and TRBJ2-2, with TRBD1 as a possible D gene (6 bases). Trimming removed 7 bases from V and 7 bases from J, with 16 bases in between. Looked up from germline, CDR1 is SEHNR and CDR2 is FQNEAQ (reference sequence). The CDR3 loop spans 14 amino acids. CDR3 DNA: TGTGCCAGCACCATGGACAGCGAAAACGGGGAGCTGTTTTTT. Translation gives CASTMDSENGELFF.

The J gene is TRBJ2-7, the V gene TRBV5-1, with D uncertain. This CDR3 is 12 amino acids long. The V gene lost 1 base and the J gene lost 7 bases, with 9 bases spanning the gap. Germline loops: CDR1 SGHRS, CDR2 YFSETQ. DNA for the CDR3: TGCGCCAGCAGCTTGAATCTGGAGGAGCAGTACTTC. This codes for CASSLNLEEQYF.